This note documents a single T cell receptor (beta chain) sequence. The data originate from a study of cytomegalovirus exposure and HLA in healthy donors. Between the trimmed V and J ends, which lost 0 bases and 3 bases, there was a span of 9 bases. CDR3 length equals 14 residues. Germline CDR1 is MNHEY and CDR2 is SMNVEV (reference sequence). PCR primers comprised 60 Vbeta and 13 Jbeta primers. TCRdb's copy holds only in-frame clones and misses some; the assay was immunoSEQ multiplex PCR. The table shows approximately 110,000 clones, with 74% occurring only once. The clonotype originates from a woman in her fifties or sixties in good health and CMV-seropositive. The chain links TRBV27 to TRBJ2-7; D possibly corresponds to TRBD1 (5 bases). Material: PBMCs. CDR3 bases: TGTGCCAGCAGTTTATCAGGCAGGGACTACGAGCAGTACTTC. It specifies CASSLSGRDYEQYF.